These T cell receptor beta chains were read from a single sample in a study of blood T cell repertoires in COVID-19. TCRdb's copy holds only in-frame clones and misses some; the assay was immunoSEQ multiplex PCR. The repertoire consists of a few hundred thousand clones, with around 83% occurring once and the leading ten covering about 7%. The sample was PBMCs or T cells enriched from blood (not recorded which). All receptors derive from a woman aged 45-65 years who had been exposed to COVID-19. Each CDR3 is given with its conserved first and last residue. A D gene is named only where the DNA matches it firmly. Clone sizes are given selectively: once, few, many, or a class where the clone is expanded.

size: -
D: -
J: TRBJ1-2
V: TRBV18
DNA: TGTGCCAGCTCACTGGGAGGGGATCGGGGCTACACCTTC
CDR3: CASSLGGDRGYTF

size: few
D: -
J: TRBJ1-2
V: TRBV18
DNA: TGTGCCAGCTCACCGGACAGTGTCTATGGCTACACCTTC
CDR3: CASSPDSVYGYTF

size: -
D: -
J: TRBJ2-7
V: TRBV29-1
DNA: TGCAGCGTAGGGGGCGAGCAGTACTTC
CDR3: CSVGGEQYF

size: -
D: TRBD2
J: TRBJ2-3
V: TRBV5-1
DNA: TGCGCCAGCGGGACTAGCGGGGGAGTAGATACGCAGTATTTT
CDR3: CASGTSGGVDTQYF

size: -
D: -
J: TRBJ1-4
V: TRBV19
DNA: TGTGCCTCCAAGGGGTGGGGTGATAATGAAAAACTGTTTTTT
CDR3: CASKGWGDNEKLFF

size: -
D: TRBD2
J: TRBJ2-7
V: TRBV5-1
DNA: TGCGCCAGCAGCCCGACTAGCGGGGGAGACAAGCAGTACTTC
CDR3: CASSPTSGGDKQYF

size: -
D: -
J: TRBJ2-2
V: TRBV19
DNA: TGTGCCAGTACCCAGGGGTGGAACACCGGGGAGCTGTTTTTT
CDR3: CASTQGWNTGELFF

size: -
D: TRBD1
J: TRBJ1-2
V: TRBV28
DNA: TGTGCCAGCAGTGGGGGACAGGCTAACTATGGCTACACCTTC
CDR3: CASSGGQANYGYTF

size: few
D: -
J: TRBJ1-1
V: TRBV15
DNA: TGTGCCACCGCAGGACAGACGAACACTGAAGCTTTCTTT
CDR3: CATAGQTNTEAFF

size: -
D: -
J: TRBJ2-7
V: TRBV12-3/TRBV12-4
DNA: TGTGCCAGCAGTTTTGGGGACGGGGGCGAGCAGTACTTC
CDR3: CASSFGDGGEQYF

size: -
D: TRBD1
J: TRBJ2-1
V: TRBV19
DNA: TGTGCCAGTAGTCCCTCGGGACAGGGGACTTACAATGAGCAGTTCTTC
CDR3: CASSPSGQGTYNEQFF

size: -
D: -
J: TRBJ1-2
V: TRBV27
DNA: TGTGCCAGCAGTTTAAGCTCCGTTAACTATGGCTACACCTTC
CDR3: CASSLSSVNYGYTF

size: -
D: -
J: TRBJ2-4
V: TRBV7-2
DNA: TGTGCCAGCAGCGAACAGGGCGGAGGAAACATTCAGTACTTC
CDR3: CASSEQGGGNIQYF

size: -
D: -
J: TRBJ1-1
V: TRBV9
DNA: TGTGCCAGCAGCGTTGGCCATTCGAACACTGAAGCTTTCTTT
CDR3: CASSVGHSNTEAFF

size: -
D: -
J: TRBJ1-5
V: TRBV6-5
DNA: TGTGCCAGCAGCCTTTCCCGGGACAATCAGCCCCAGCATTTT
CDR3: CASSLSRDNQPQHF

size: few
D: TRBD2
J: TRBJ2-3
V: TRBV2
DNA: TGTGCCAGCAGTGAACAAGCGGGGCGCACAGATACGCAGTATTTT
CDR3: CASSEQAGRTDTQYF

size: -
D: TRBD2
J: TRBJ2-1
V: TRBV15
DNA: TGTGCCACCAGCAGAGGTGCGGGAGACAATGAGCAGTTCTTC
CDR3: CATSRGAGDNEQFF

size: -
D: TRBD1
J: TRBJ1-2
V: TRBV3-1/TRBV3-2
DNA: TGTGCCAGCAGCCTCCAGACAGGGAGCTATGGCTACACCTTC
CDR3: CASSLQTGSYGYTF

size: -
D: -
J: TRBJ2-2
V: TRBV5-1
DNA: TGCGCCAGCAGCCCTACAGGGTCGGGCACCGGGGAGCTGTTTTTT
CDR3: CASSPTGSGTGELFF

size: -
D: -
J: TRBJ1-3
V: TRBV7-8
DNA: TGTGCCAGCAGCCGCGGGACTCCTACCTCTGGAAACACCATATATTTT
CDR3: CASSRGTPTSGNTIYF

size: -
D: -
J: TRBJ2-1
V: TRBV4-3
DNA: TGCGCCAGCAGCCAAGATTCCGAGCCTCCCTACAATGAGCAGTTCTTC
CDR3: CASSQDSEPPYNEQFF

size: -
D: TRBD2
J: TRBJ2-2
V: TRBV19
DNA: TGTGCCAGTAGATGGACTAGCGGGGGGCCGGGGAGGACCGGGGAGCTGTTTTTT
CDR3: CASRWTSGGPGRTGELFF

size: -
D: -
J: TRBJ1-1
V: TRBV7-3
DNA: TGTGCCAGCAGCCACAGGGCCACTGAAGCTTTCTTT
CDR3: CASSHRATEAFF

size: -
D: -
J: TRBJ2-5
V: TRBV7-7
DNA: TGTGCCAGCAGCGCACAGGGAGGGTCTGAGACCCAGTACTTC
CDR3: CASSAQGGSETQYF

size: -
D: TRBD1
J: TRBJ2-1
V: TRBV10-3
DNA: TGTGCCATCAGAACAGGGGCCTCCTACAATGAGCAGTTCTTC
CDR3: CAIRTGASYNEQFF

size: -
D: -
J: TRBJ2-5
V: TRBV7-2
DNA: TGTGCCAGCAGCTTACTTGAGAGGAGGGAAGAGACCCAGTACTTC
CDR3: CASSLLERREETQYF

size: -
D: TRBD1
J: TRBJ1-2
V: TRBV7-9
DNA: TGTGCCAGCAGCCAAACAGGGACAGATGGCTACACCTTC
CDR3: CASSQTGTDGYTF

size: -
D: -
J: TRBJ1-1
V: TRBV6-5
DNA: TGTGCCAGCAGCCTACAGGGCCGACGAAACACTGAAGCTTTCTTT
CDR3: CASSLQGRRNTEAFF

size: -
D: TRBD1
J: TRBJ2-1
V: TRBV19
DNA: TGTGCCAGTAGTATCGAACACAGGGGTAGGGACAATGAGCAGTTCTTC
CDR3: CASSIEHRGRDNEQFF

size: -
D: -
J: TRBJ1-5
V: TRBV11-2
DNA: TGTGCCAGCAGCTCCTCCCAACAACAGCCCCAGCATTTT
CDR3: CASSSSQQQPQHF

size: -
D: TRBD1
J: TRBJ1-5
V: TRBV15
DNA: TGTGCCACCAGCACCAGAGGACAGGGGGCCTGGAGCAATCAGCCCCAGCATTTT
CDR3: CATSTRGQGAWSNQPQHF

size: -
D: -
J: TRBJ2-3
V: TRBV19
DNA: TGTGCCAGTAGTATAGGACAGGCCGCAGATACGCAGTATTTT
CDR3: CASSIGQAADTQYF

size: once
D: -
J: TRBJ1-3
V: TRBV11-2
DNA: TGTGCCAGCAGCCTTGAGGGTACAGGGGGAAACACCATATATTTT
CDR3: CASSLEGTGGNTIYF

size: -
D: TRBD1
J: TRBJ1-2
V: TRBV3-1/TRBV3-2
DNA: TGTGCCAGCAGCCAAGCCCCTCCGACAGGGGAGGATGGCTACACCTTC
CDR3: CASSQAPPTGEDGYTF

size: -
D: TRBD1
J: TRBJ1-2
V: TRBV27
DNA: TGTGCCAGCAGTCCCCCGACAGGGTATGGCTACACCTTC
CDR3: CASSPPTGYGYTF

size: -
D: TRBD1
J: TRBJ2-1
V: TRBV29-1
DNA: TGCAGCGTTGATATAAGGACAGGGATGGATGAGCAGTTCTTC
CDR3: CSVDIRTGMDEQFF

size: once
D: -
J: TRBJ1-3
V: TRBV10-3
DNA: TGTGCCATCACCCCCAACAACCGAAACACCATATATTTT
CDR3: CAITPNNRNTIYF

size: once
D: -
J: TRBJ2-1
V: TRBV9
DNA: TGTGCCAGCAGCGTAGCTGGAACAGTCTCCTACAATGAGCAGTTCTTC
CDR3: CASSVAGTVSYNEQFF

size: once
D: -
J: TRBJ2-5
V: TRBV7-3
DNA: TGTGCCAGCAGCTCCGGAGAGACCCAGTACTTC
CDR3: CASSSGETQYF

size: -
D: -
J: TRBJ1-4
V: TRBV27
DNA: TGTGCCAGCAGTTTATTGAGCGACCGAGGGGAAAAACTGTTTTTT
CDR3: CASSLLSDRGEKLFF

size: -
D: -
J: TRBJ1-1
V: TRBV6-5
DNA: TGTGCCAGCAGCCATATCATCAGAGCGGCTGAAGCTTTCTTT
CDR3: CASSHIIRAAEAFF

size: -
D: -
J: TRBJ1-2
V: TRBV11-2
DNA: TGTGCCAGCAGCTTAGATCGGGCAGGGGCTTATGGCTACACCTTC
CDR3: CASSLDRAGAYGYTF